The 14 T cell receptor beta chains presented below share a single source sample, sequenced in a study of Ad26.COV2.S vaccination and SARS-CoV-2 variants. This sample's treatment: 15 to 20 received Ad26.COV2.S at low or high dose, single or two shots; roughly five received placebo; per-sample allocation not given. All samples were drawn on day 63, counting from the first vaccine or placebo injection. Profiled with immunoSEQ multiplex PCR; TCRdb holds only in-frame clones, not every one. The table includes under 550,000 clones, about nine tenths detected once. The sequencing here drew on peripheral blood, taken in a trial of Ad26.COV2.S vaccine versus placebo. These receptors all come from a person aged 18-65 years who received the Ad26.COV2.S COVID-19 vaccine or a placebo.

The chain carries TRBV7-9 and TRBJ2-7; TRBD2 is a possible D gene (5 bases). V shed 5 bases and J shed 6 bases, with 17 bases lying between them. CDR1 and CDR2 from the germline V gene are SEHNR and FQNEAQ (reference sequence). CDR3 length: 14 residues. The CDR3: CASSPQRSVSEQYF. CDR3 DNA: TGTGCCAGCAGCCCCCAGCGGTCCGTCTCCGAGCAGTACTTC. The entire variable domain, with the rest obtained from reference TRBV7-9 and TRBJ2-7, is as follows: DTGVSQNPRHKITKRGQNVTFRCDPISEHNRLYWYRQTLGQGPEFLTYFQNEAQLEKSRLLSDRFSAERPKGSFSTLEIQRTEQGDSAMYLCASSPQRSVSEQYFGPGTRLTVT.

This clone showed up just once. V is TRBV30 and J is TRBJ1-5; the D is unclear. Germline values: CDR1 GTSNPN, CDR2 SVGIG (reference sequence). The CDR3 consists of 14 residues. The V end was cut by 0 bases, the J end by 3 bases, with 9 bases between. CDR3 residues: CAWSVPGLNQPQHF. Here the CDR3 DNA reads TGTGCCTGGAGTGTACCCGGGCTCAATCAGCCCCAGCATTTT.

This chain links TRBV5-5 with TRBJ2-3, with a weak D call TRBD2 (5 bases). V lost 3 bases and J lost 0, with 11 bases in between. Per the germline V gene, CDR1 is SGHKS and CDR2 is YYEKEE (reference sequence). The CDR3 sequence is 15 residues long. The CDR3 coding sequence is TGTGCCAGCAGCTCCGGGATCACTAGCACAGATACGCAGTATTTT. The encoded protein is CASSSGITSTDTQYF.

This clone occurred a few times. The V and J genes are TRBV20-1 and TRBJ2-1; D unresolved. V was clipped by 6 bases and J by 10 bases, with 10 bases between them. The CDR3 contains 10 residues. Per germline, CDR1 DFQATT and CDR2 SNEGSKA (reference sequence). This CDR3 reads CSAEQYEQFF. DNA for the CDR3: TGCAGTGCAGAGCAATACGAGCAGTTCTTC.

V is TRBV13 and J is TRBJ2-3; D may be TRBD2 (5 bases). The germline gives CDR1 PRHDT, CDR2 FYEKMQ (reference sequence). This CDR3 region has 15 residues. The ends were cut back, 4 bases at V and 5 bases at J, with 16 bases in the middle. CDR3 nucleotides: TGTGCCAGCAGCTCGCCCGGGGTGCCGGGAGATACGCAGTATTTT. Its protein is CASSSPGVPGDTQYF. The full variable domain, with the rest looked up from reference TRBV13 and TRBJ2-3, is AAGVIQSPRHLIKEKRETATLKCYPIPRHDTVYWYQQGPGQDPQFLISFYEKMQSDKGSIPDRFSAQQFSDYHSELNMSSLELGDSALYFCASSSPGVPGDTQYFGPGTRLTVL.

The chain is built from TRBV9 and TRBJ1-1; D is perhaps TRBD1 (5 bases). V was shortened by 0 bases and J by 0 bases, with 18 bases between the two germline ends. In germline, CDR1 is SGDLS, CDR2 YYNGEE. The CDR3 sequence is 18 residues long. The CDR3: CASSVGGGSPTLNTEAFF. As DNA, the CDR3 is TGTGCCAGCAGCGTAGGCGGGGGGTCTCCAACATTGAACACTGAAGCTTTCTTT.

The gene calls are TRBV7-9 and TRBJ2-2, with 9 bases matching TRBD2. Per the germline V gene, CDR1 is SEHNR and CDR2 is FQNEAQ (reference sequence). This CDR3 is 16 amino acids long. With V trimmed by 11 bases and J by 0 bases, 10 bases remained unmatched. In DNA form, the CDR3 reads TGTGCCGGATATATGTTAGCGGGGGCGAACACCGGGGAGCTGTTTTTT. Its translation: CAGYMLAGANTGELFF.

Concerning this clone itself: Within the sample, other DNA sequences also encode this same CDR3. V gene TRBV5-4 combines with J gene TRBJ1-2; 10 bases are a match to TRBD1. The V gene's germline CDR1 is SGHNT and CDR2 YYREEE (reference sequence). The J segment lost 1 base and the V segment lost 4 bases, leaving 1 base of the junction unmatched. The CDR3 totals 14 residues. The CDR3 nucleotides are TGTGCCAGCAGCCGGGACAGGGGTAACTATGGCTACACCTTC. Translating gives CASSRDRGNYGYTF.

The chain carries TRBV27 and TRBJ2-1; 7 bases line up with TRBD2. The CDR3 runs 17 residues. Per the germline V gene, CDR1 is MNHEY and CDR2 is SMNVEV (reference sequence). V trimming: 0 bases; J trimming: 6 bases; junction bases outside the gene matches: 11. CDR3 protein: CASSLSLRESVINEQFF. The CDR3 nucleotides are TGTGCCAGCAGTTTATCCCTGCGGGAGTCTGTCATCAATGAGCAGTTCTTC.

The CDR3 loop reads CSVAFRTGRETQYF. In nucleotides, the CDR3 is TGCAGCGTCGCATTCCGGACAGGCAGAGAGACCCAGTACTTC. The chain couples TRBV29-1 to TRBJ2-5, with 7 bases that match TRBD1. V lost 6 bases and J lost 4; bases outside the gene matches: 11. The CDR3 is 14 residues long. Per the germline V gene, CDR1 is SQVTM and CDR2 is ANQGSEA. Looking up the rest from reference TRBV29-1 and TRBJ2-5 gives the full variable domain: SAVISQKPSRDICQRGTSLTIQCQVDSQVTMMFWYRQQPGQSLTLIATANQGSEATYESGFVIDKFPISRPNLTFSTLTVSNMSPEDSSIYLCSVAFRTGRETQYFGPGTRLLVL.

V and J are TRBV5-4 and TRBJ2-3, with 8 positions matching TRBD2. The CDR3 length is 15 residues. Germline V gives CDR1 SGHNT, CDR2 YYREEE (reference sequence). V was clipped by 2 bases and J by 6 bases; unmatched bases: 8. This chain's CDR3 is CASSLTGGPADTQYF. DNA for the CDR3: TGTGCCAGCAGCTTAACGGGAGGGCCTGCGGATACGCAGTATTTT. Using reference TRBV5-4 and TRBJ2-3 for the parts outside the CDR3, the full variable domain is ETGVTQSPTHLIKTRGQQVTLRCSSQSGHNTVSWYQQALGQGPQFIFQYYREEENGRGNFPPRFSGLQFPNYSSELNVNALELDDSALYLCASSLTGGPADTQYFGPGTRLTVL.

V usage is TRBV28 and J usage is TRBJ2-2, with a tentative D call TRBD1 (5 bases). Between the trimmed V and J ends, which lost 6 bases and 1 base, there was a span of 12 bases. CDR1 and CDR2 from the germline V gene are MDHEN and SYDVKM. The CDR3 is 15 residues long. CDR3 protein: CASRNQGLNTGELFF. CDR3 DNA sequence: TGTGCCAGCAGAAATCAGGGCCTGAACACCGGGGAGCTGTTTTTT.

The rearrangement joins TRBV30 to TRBJ2-7, with D perhaps TRBD1 (5 bases). The length of the CDR3 is 14 residues. V shed 3 bases and J shed 2 bases, with 14 bases lying between them. Germline V gene lookup returns CDR1 GTSNPN and CDR2 SVGIG (reference sequence). The DNA of the CDR3 is TGTGCCTGGAGCTCCATTTACAGGACCTACGAGCAGTACTTC. This codes for CAWSSIYRTYEQYF.

The genes are TRBV11-2 and TRBJ2-7, with D perhaps matching TRBD2 (6 bases). Trimming cost V 5 bases and J 0 bases, with 17 bases left between them. Per germline, CDR1 SGHAT and CDR2 FQNNGV. The length of the CDR3 is 16 residues. The chain's CDR3 is CASSETDAGTSYEQYF. In nucleotides, the CDR3 is TGTGCCAGCAGCGAAACGGATGCGGGGACCTCCTACGAGCAGTACTTC.